This passage covers 24 T cell receptor beta chains from one sample sequenced in a study of cytomegalovirus exposure and HLA in healthy donors. Use of 60 Vbeta and 13 Jbeta primers characterized the PCR. The data were produced by immunoSEQ multiplex PCR, yet TCRdb's version contains in-frame clones alone and is incomplete. The sample has some 150,000 clones; 76% are singletons. Sequencing was carried out using PBMCs. The receptor set was obtained from a female donor in good health and CMV-seropositive.

This sequence joins TRBV5-4 and TRBJ1-4, with D hard to call. The CDR3 runs to 14 residues. In germline, CDR1 is SGHNT, CDR2 YYREEE (reference sequence). With 2 bases removed from V and 0 bases from J, the gap between germline ends came to 5 bases. CDR3 in DNA: TGTGCCAGCAGCTTTGCAGCAACTAATGAAAAACTGTTTTTT. It codes for CASSFAATNEKLFF.

This chain links TRBV5-6 with TRBJ1-3; maybe TRBD1 (5 bases). The length of the CDR3 is 13 residues. V was clipped by 1 base and J by 7 bases, with 9 bases between them. CDR1 and CDR2 from the germline V gene are SGHDT and YYEEEE. The CDR3 is CASSLRGGNTIYF. The CDR3 nucleotides read TGTGCCAGCAGCTTGAGGGGAGGGAACACCATATATTTT.

This chain joins TRBV11-2 and TRBJ2-3; possibly TRBD2 for D (5 bases). CDR3 length: 15 amino acids. V was trimmed by 1 base and J by 1 base, leaving 9 bases between them. The V gene's germline CDR1 is SGHAT and CDR2 FQNNGV. CDR3 loop: CASSLVWERTDTQYF. The CDR3 nucleotides are TGTGCCAGCAGCTTAGTCTGGGAGCGCACAGATACGCAGTATTTT.

The chain carries TRBV10-1 and TRBJ2-1; weak D call: TRBD2 (5 bases). The germline CDR1 and CDR2 sequences are WNHNN and SYGVQD (reference sequence). V was trimmed by 10 bases and J by 10 bases, leaving 14 bases between them. The CDR3 has 11 amino acids. CDR3 coding DNA: TGCGCCACCAGCCGGGCTAGCGAGCAGTTCTTC. Translating gives CATSRASEQFF.

The rearrangement joins TRBV7-7 to TRBJ2-5; D unclear. The CDR3 covers 13 residues. Germline lookup yields CDR1 SSHAT and CDR2 FNYEAQ (reference sequence). V was shortened by 1 base and J by 1 base, with 4 bases between the two germline ends. CDR3 DNA: TGTGCCAGCAGCTTAGGGCCCCAAGAGACCCAGTACTTC. As protein: CASSLGPQETQYF.

The V and J genes are TRBV9 and TRBJ2-3; TRBD2 aligns across 15 bases. From germline, CDR1 is SGDLS and CDR2 YYNGEE. This CDR3 has 15 residues. V shed 5 bases and J 4 bases; nucleotides not matched to a gene: 2. In DNA form, the CDR3 reads TGTGCCAGCAGGAGGACTAGCGGGGGGGCAGATACGCAGTATTTT. Its protein is CASRRTSGGADTQYF.

The chain is built from TRBV19 and TRBJ2-1, with 8 nucleotides matching TRBD2. CDR3 length equals 13 residues. V was pared by 7 bases and J by 7 bases, with 6 bases of the junction left unmatched. In germline, CDR1 is LNHDA, CDR2 SQIVND (reference sequence). CDR3 in amino acids: CASKAGGYNEQFF. The CDR3 DNA reads TGTGCCAGTAAGGCGGGGGGATATAATGAGCAGTTCTTC.

V gene TRBV2 combines with J gene TRBJ2-7; 10 bases are a match to TRBD1. Trimming cost V 6 bases and J 0 bases; bases outside gene matches: 2. The CDR3 has 14 amino acids. Germline CDR1 reads SNHLY; CDR2 reads FYNNEI. CDR3 nucleotides: TGTGCCAGCAGATGGACAGGGGGCTCCTACGAGCAGTACTTC. This codes for CASRWTGGSYEQYF.

The CDR3 bases are TGCAGCGTTGATCCCTTCCAGGACAGTTACACAGATACGCAGTATTTT. This sequence encodes CSVDPFQDSYTDTQYF. This chain uses TRBV29-1 with TRBJ2-3; D might be TRBD1 (6 bases). From germline, CDR1 is SQVTM and CDR2 ANQGSEA. Trimming shortened V by 3 bases and J by 2 bases, and 18 bases separated the two germline ends. This CDR3 is built from 16 residues.

J is TRBJ1-2 and V is TRBV5-1; D may be TRBD1 (5 bases). Germline V CDR1 and CDR2: SGHRS, YFSETQ. The ends were cut back, 4 bases at V and 0 bases at J, with 10 bases in the middle. The CDR3 totals 14 residues. CDR3 DNA: TGCGCCAGCAGCCGAGACAGCACTAACTATGGCTACACCTTC. Its translation is CASSRDSTNYGYTF.

This clone was found once. The rearrangement links TRBV28 to TRBJ1-1; no reliable D call. V was clipped by 6 bases and J by 1 base, with 9 bases between them. The germline V gene has CDR1 MDHEN and CDR2 SYDVKM. CDR3 length: 13 residues. CDR3 residues: CASSLQENTEAFF. CDR3 DNA: TGTGCCAGCAGCCTCCAGGAGAACACTGAAGCTTTCTTT.

This clone was observed a single time. The rearrangement links TRBV6-1 to TRBJ1-2; weak D call: TRBD1 (6 bases). The germline V gene has CDR1 MNHNS and CDR2 SASEGT. CDR3 size: 16 residues. V was cut by 0 bases and J by 6 bases, with 17 bases left in between. In nucleotides, the CDR3 is TGTGCCAGCAGTGAAGCGCTTCTGGGGGGGCGCGATGGCTACACCTTC. Residues: CASSEALLGGRDGYTF.

The chain has TRBV28 and TRBJ2-5; perhaps TRBD2 as D (7 bases). The CDR3 contains 13 residues. Deletions cut 5 bases from V and 5 bases from J, with 12 bases between. Germline CDR1 reads MDHEN; CDR2 reads SYDVKM. The CDR3 DNA sequence: TGTGCCAGCAGTGGGGGGAGGGGGGAGACCCAGTACTTC. It is translated as CASSGGRGETQYF.

The rearrangement joins TRBV2 to TRBJ2-7; 9 positions match TRBD1. From germline, CDR1 is SNHLY and CDR2 FYNNEI. The CDR3 sequence is 14 residues long. The V segment lost 8 bases and the J segment 3 bases; nucleotides outside the gene matches: 8. In DNA form, the CDR3 reads TGTGCCAGCCGGCCGGGACAGGGCGTCTACGAGCAGTACTTC. Translation: CASRPGQGVYEQYF.

The chain is built from TRBV2 and TRBJ2-7; 7 bases align to TRBD2. The CDR3 covers 15 residues. Looked up from germline, CDR1 is SNHLY and CDR2 is FYNNEI. Trimming removed 4 bases from V and 3 bases from J; junction bases left unmatched: 9. The CDR3 sequence is CASSGGRAVFYEQYF. CDR3 bases: TGTGCCAGCAGTGGTGGGAGGGCCGTTTTCTACGAGCAGTACTTC. Together with reference TRBV2 and TRBJ2-7, the CDR3 gives the full variable domain: EPEVTQTPSHQVTQMGQEVILRCVPISNHLYFYWYRQILGQKVEFLVSFYNNEISEKSEIFDDQFSVERPDGSNFTLKIRSTKLEDSAMYFCASSGGRAVFYEQYFGPGTRLTVT.

The chain uses TRBV10-2 and TRBJ2-7, with D uncertain. From germline, CDR1 is WSHSY and CDR2 SAAADI. The V end lost 3 bases, the J end lost 0 bases, and 15 bases lay between the germline ends. This CDR3 contains 16 residues. The CDR3 coding sequence is TGCGCCAGCAGTGATCCCCTTATGGGCAGCTCCTACGAGCAGTACTTC. This encodes CASSDPLMGSSYEQYF.

The rearrangement links TRBV9 to TRBJ1-3; D gene ambiguous. The CDR3 runs to 14 residues. CDR1 and CDR2 from the germline V gene are SGDLS and YYNGEE. With 2 bases removed from V and 2 bases from J, the gap between germline ends came to 8 bases. The CDR3: CASSVSGTGNTIYF. The CDR3 nucleotides read TGTGCCAGCAGCGTTAGCGGGACTGGAAACACCATATATTTT.

This clone came up once. The gene calls are TRBV4-1 and TRBJ2-7, with 13 bases aligning to TRBD2. J gave up 9 bases and V 3 bases, and 11 bases lay outside the gene matches. CDR3 length: 16 amino acids. Germline V lookup: CDR1 MGHRA, CDR2 YSYEKL. CDR3 protein: CASSQTRTSGRVGQYF. DNA for the CDR3: TGCGCCAGCAGCCAGACCCGGACTAGCGGGAGAGTCGGGCAGTACTTC.

The V gene is TRBV5-1, the J gene TRBJ1-4; unclear D gene. CDR3 size: 16 residues. Trimming removed 0 bases from V and 0 bases from J, with 9 bases in between. Germline CDR1 is SGHRS and CDR2 is YFSETQ. CDR3 amino acids: CASSLESVATNEKLFF. CDR3 DNA: TGCGCCAGCAGCTTGGAGTCGGTGGCAACTAATGAAAAACTGTTTTTT.

The chain links TRBV2 to TRBJ1-5; 7 nucleotides align to TRBD1. The V gene end was trimmed by 6 bases and the J gene end by 1 base; junction bases not matched to a gene: 3. The CDR3 has 14 residues. Germline CDR1 is SNHLY and CDR2 is FYNNEI. The CDR3 region is CASSRGLSNQPQHF. The CDR3 DNA sequence: TGTGCCAGCAGCAGGGGGTTGAGCAATCAGCCCCAGCATTTT.

The rearrangement joins TRBV10-3 to TRBJ2-1, with 7 bases that match TRBD1. CDR1 ENHRY and CDR2 SYGVKD come from the germline V gene. Trimming took 2 bases from V and 1 from J; bases not matched to a gene: 8. The CDR3 is 17 residues long. The CDR3 reads CAISERGRQGSYNEQFF. CDR3 bases: TGTGCCATCAGTGAGAGGGGGCGGCAGGGGTCCTACAATGAGCAGTTCTTC.

V and J are TRBV5-6 and TRBJ2-7, with D perhaps matching TRBD2 (5 bases). The V and J ends lost 4 bases and 2 bases respectively, with 13 bases between them. This CDR3 is 14 amino acids long. Looked up from germline, CDR1 is SGHDT and CDR2 is YYEEEE. CDR3 DNA: TGTGCCAGCAGCGTGTACGGGGTGGCCTACGAGCAGTACTTC. This codes for CASSVYGVAYEQYF.

This chain links TRBV5-1 with TRBJ2-5; maybe TRBD1 (7 bases). The ends were cut back, 4 bases at V and 4 bases at J, with 17 bases in the middle. CDR1 SGHRS and CDR2 YFSETQ come from the germline V gene. This CDR3 is built from 15 residues. The CDR3 sequence is CASSDPGQGGETQYF. CDR3 sequence (DNA): TGCGCCAGCAGCGACCCTGGGCAGGGGGGAGAGACCCAGTACTTC.

The V and J genes are TRBV6-6 and TRBJ2-7; D perhaps matches TRBD1 (6 bases). V lost 6 bases and J 2 bases, leaving 11 bases between the germline ends. In germline, CDR1 is MNHNY, CDR2 SVGAGI (reference sequence). This CDR3 has 13 amino acids. The CDR3 DNA sequence: TGTGCCAGCAGGACAGGCAGAGCCTACGAGCAGTACTTC. It is translated as CASRTGRAYEQYF.